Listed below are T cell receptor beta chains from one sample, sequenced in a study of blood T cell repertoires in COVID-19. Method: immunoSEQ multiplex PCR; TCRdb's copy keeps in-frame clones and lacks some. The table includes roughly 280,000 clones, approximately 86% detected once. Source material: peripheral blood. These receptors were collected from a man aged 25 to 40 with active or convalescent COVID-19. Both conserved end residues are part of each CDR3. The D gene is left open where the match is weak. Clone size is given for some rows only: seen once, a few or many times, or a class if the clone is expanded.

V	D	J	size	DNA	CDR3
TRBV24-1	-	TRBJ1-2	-	TGTGCCACCAGTGATTTGAATGGGCGCCCCTTAGGGGATGGCTACACCTTC	CATSDLNGRPLGDGYTF
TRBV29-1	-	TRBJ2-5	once	TGCAGCGCCCACCGGGGGGCTCAAGAGACCCAGTACTTC	CSAHRGAQETQYF
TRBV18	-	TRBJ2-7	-	TGTGCCAGCTCACCACGGGTACAGACCTACGAGCAGTACTTC	CASSPRVQTYEQYF
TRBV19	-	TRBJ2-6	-	TGTGCCAGTAGTATGGGGGACTTCTCTGGGGCCAACGTCCTGACTTTC	CASSMGDFSGANVLTF
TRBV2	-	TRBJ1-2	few	TGTGCCAGCAGTGTGACAGTCACCTATGGCTACACCTTC	CASSVTVTYGYTF
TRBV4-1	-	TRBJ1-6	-	TGCGCCAGCAGCTTCAGCTCGGACTGGGAATCACCCCTCCACTTT	CASSFSSDWESPLHF
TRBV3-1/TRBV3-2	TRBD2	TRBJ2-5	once	TGTGCCAGCAGCCCCTGGACTAGCGGGGGGGTTGAGACCCAGTACTTC	CASSPWTSGGVETQYF
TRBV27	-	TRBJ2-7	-	TGTGCCAGCAGTTTAACATCGGGTACGTCTTTCTACGAGCAGTACTTC	CASSLTSGTSFYEQYF
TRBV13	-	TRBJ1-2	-	TGTGCCAGCAGCCCTACACTTCCGGGACTGGGTGACTATGGCTACACCTTC	CASSPTLPGLGDYGYTF
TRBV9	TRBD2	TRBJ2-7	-	TGTGCCAGCAGCCAGGGACTAGCGGGGTACGAGCAGTACTTC	CASSQGLAGYEQYF
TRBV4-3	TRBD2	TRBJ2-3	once	TGCGCCAGCAGCCAACTAGCGGGGAAAACAGATACGCAGTATTTT	CASSQLAGKTDTQYF
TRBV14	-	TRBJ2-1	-	TGTGCCAGCAGCCAAGATCCCGCGGACTCCTACAATGAGCAGTTCTTC	CASSQDPADSYNEQFF
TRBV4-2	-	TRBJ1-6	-	TGTGCCAGCAGCCAAGTTTTCGGCAGGGCTAATTCACCCCTCCACTTT	CASSQVFGRANSPLHF
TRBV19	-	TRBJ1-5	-	TGTGCCAGTAGTATCATCAGGCAGTGGGATCAGCCCCAGCATTTT	CASSIIRQWDQPQHF
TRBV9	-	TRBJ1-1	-	TGTGCCAGCAGCGTATGGGCGTCCACTGAAGCTTTCTTT	CASSVWASTEAFF
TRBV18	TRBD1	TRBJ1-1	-	TGTGCCAGCTCACCGACAGGGGGTCTCACTGAAGCTTTCTTT	CASSPTGGLTEAFF
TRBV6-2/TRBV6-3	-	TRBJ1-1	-	TGTGCCAGCAGTTACTCGAGACGAGGCACTGAAGCTTTCTTT	CASSYSRRGTEAFF
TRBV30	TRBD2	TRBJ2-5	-	TGTGCCTGGAGTTCTAGCGGGGGGAATTGGGGCCAGTACTTC	CAWSSSGGNWGQYF
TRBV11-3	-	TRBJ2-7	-	TGTGCCAGCAGCTTAGGGGCAGGGGTCGCCTACGAGCAGTACTTC	CASSLGAGVAYEQYF
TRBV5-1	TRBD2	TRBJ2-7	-	TGCGCCAGCAGCTTTTCTAGCGGGGGAATCCCGGACGAGCAGTACTTC	CASSFSSGGIPDEQYF
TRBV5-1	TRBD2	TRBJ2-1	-	TGCGCCAGCAGCTTGGCCTCGGGAGGACTAGCGGAGTATTGGAGCTCCTACAATGAGCAGTTCTTC	CASSLASGGLAEYWSSYNEQFF
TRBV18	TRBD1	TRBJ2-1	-	TGTGCCAGCTCACCACCGGTACTTGGGACAGGTGGGTTCTTC	CASSPPVLGTGGFF
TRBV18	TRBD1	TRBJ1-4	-	TGTGCCAGCTCACAGGACAGGGGATCTAATGAAAAACTGTTTTTT	CASSQDRGSNEKLFF
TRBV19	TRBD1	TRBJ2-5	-	TGTGCCAGTAGCAAACTGGACAGGGGACACCAAGAGACCCAGTACTTC	CASSKLDRGHQETQYF
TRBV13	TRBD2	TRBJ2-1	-	TGTGCCAGCAGCTTTGTTATTGGCGGGGGATACAATGAGCAGTTCTTC	CASSFVIGGGYNEQFF
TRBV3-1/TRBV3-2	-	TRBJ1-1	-	TGTGCCAGCAGCCAGCCCCCGGGGGGGACAATGAAGACTGAAGCTTTCTTT	CASSQPPGGTMKTEAFF
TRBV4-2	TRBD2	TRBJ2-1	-	TGTGCCAGCAGCACTCTAGCGGGGGGGAGGTATGAGCAGTTCTTC	CASSTLAGGRYEQFF
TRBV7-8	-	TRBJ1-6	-	TGTGCCAGCAGCCAGGAGAGGGCTAATTCACCCCTCCACTTT	CASSQERANSPLHF
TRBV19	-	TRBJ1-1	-	TGTGCCAGTATATCTAACACTGAAGCTTTCTTT	CASISNTEAFF
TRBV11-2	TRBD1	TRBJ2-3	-	TGTGCCAGCAGGAGACAGGGCACCCCCACAGATACGCAGTATTTT	CASRRQGTPTDTQYF
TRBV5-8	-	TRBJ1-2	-	TGTGCCAGCAGCTTTCGGGTTGCGTATGGCTACACCTTC	CASSFRVAYGYTF
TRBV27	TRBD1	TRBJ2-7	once	TGTGCCACGACCGGGACAGGTAATTTACTCGAGCAGTACTTC	CATTGTGNLLEQYF
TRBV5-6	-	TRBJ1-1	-	TGTGCCAGCAGCCCTGCGGGGCGATATTTGAACACTGAAGCTTTCTTT	CASSPAGRYLNTEAFF
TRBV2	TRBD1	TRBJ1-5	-	TGTGCCAGTCGGGACAGCCATAGCAATCAGCCCCAGCATTTT	CASRDSHSNQPQHF
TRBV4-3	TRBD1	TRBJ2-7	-	TGCGCCAGCAGCCAAGATCCTGGACAGGGTACCGAGCAGTACTTC	CASSQDPGQGTEQYF
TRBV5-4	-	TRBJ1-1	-	TGTGCCAGCAGCTTGGAATCGGGGGTAGGGACTGAAGCTTTCTTT	CASSLESGVGTEAFF
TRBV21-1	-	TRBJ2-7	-	TGTGCCAAAAACTTCTTCGGGGATAGCTCCTACGAGCAGTACTTC	CAKNFFGDSSYEQYF
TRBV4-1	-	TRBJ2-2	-	TGCGCCAGCAGCCAAGATTTGTACTCTCTCGGGTTCACCGGGGAGCTGTTTTTT	CASSQDLYSLGFTGELFF
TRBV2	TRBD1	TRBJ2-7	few	TGTGCCAGCTACACGCCGGGACAGGGGACTAGCTACGAGCAGTACTTC	CASYTPGQGTSYEQYF
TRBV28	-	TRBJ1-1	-	TGTGCCAGCAGTTTATATGTCGCTGAAGCTTTCTTT	CASSLYVAEAFF
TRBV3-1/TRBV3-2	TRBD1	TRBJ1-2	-	TGTGCCAGCAGCCAAGGATGGGACAGGGGAAATGGCTACACCTTC	CASSQGWDRGNGYTF
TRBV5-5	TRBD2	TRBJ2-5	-	TGTGCCAGCAGCTTGGCCGTAACTAGCGGCCAAGAGACCCAGTACTTC	CASSLAVTSGQETQYF
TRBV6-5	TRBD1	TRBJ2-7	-	TGTGCCAGCAGTTACTCGCGTCAGGGGGCACGCGAGCAGTACTTC	CASSYSRQGAREQYF
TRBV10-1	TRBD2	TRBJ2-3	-	TGCGCCAGCAGTCCGTGGCGGGGGGATAGCACAGATACGCAGTATTTT	CASSPWRGDSTDTQYF
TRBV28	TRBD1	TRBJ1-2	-	TGTGCCAGCAAGGACAGGGCTTCTGGCTACACCTTC	CASKDRASGYTF
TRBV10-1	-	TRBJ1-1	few	TGCGCCAGGGACAACAACTTGAACACTGAAGCTTTCTTT	CARDNNLNTEAFF
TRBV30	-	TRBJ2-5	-	TGTGCCTGGAGTGCGACGGGTTGGCAAGAGACCCAGTACTTC	CAWSATGWQETQYF
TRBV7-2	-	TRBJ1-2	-	TGTGCCAGCAGCTTATCGCCGGGTAACTATGGCTACACCTTC	CASSLSPGNYGYTF
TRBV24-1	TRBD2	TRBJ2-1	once	TGTGCCACCAGTGATGAGCTAGCGGCTGAGCAGTTCTTC	CATSDELAAEQFF
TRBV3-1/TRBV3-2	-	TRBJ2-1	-	TGTGCCAGCAGCCAAGTAGACAATGAGCAGTTCTTC	CASSQVDNEQFF
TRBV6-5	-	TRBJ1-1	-	TGTGCCAGCAGTTACGGTGGCAGGAACACTGAAGCTTTCTTT	CASSYGGRNTEAFF
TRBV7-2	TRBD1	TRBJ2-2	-	TGTGCCAGCAGGGAGTTAGGGGCTCGACAGGGGACGAACACCGGGGAGCTGTTTTTT	CASRELGARQGTNTGELFF
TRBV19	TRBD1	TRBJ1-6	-	TGTGCCAGTCAGGACAGGGTACATTCACCCCTCCACTTT	CASQDRVHSPLHF
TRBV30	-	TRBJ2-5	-	TGTGCCTGGAGTGATACAGGCATCCAAGAGACCCAGTACTTC	CAWSDTGIQETQYF